This T cell receptor beta chain emerged from a study of T cell responses to AZD1222 COVID-19 vaccine. About this clone: What it binds is unknown.

Here immunoSEQ multiplex PCR was the method, and the copy in TCRdb shows in-frame clones only, minus some. The table includes around 110,000 clones, about 90% detected once. The study's findings and limits: The donors showed a predominance of white British ancestry and of females, with possible underestimation of clonal diversity. No day 14 peak samples; only post-peak repertoires were characterized.

The source material was peripheral blood, sampled on day 0 of AZD1222 vaccination. The origin of this receptor is an adult in good health.

The CDR3 nucleotides read TGTGCCAGCAGCTTGGCCGACACTGAAGCTTTCTTT. Protein sequence: CASSLADTEAFF. V usage is TRBV5-4 and J usage is TRBJ1-1; no definite D call. Trimming cost V 0 bases and J 3 bases, with 3 bases left between them. This CDR3 is built from 12 residues. CDR1 and CDR2 from the germline V gene are SGHNT and YYREEE (reference sequence).